This T cell receptor beta chain is from a study of cytomegalovirus exposure and HLA in healthy donors. About the research overall: Per a later analysis, the roughly 690 first-cohort and some 110 validation repertoires shared one platform.

In the case of this clone: Its antigen is undetermined.

Study results and limitations: According to a later analysis, TCR clusters from the first cohort tended to co-occur in the 100 to 150 validation repertoires. The classifier reportedly diagnosed cytomegalovirus status with high sensitivity and specificity. There were about 160 TCR beta chains listed as cytomegalovirus-associated.

Data came from immunoSEQ multiplex PCR; TCRdb stores just in-frame clones and leaves some out. In the table there are about 160,000 clones, about 90% of which are singletons. This TCR derives from a woman aged 18-29 years in good health and CMV-seropositive. The sample was PBMCs.

DNA of the CDR3: TGTGCCAGTAGTACTAGTGCCACATGGAGGGTCGGTGAAGCTTTCTTT. This codes for CASSTSATWRVGEAFF. The rearrangement joins TRBV19 to TRBJ1-1; D ambiguous. Germline CDR1 reads LNHDA; CDR2 reads SQIVND (reference sequence). This CDR3 has 16 amino acids. V was pared by 4 bases and J by 7 bases, with 22 bases between.